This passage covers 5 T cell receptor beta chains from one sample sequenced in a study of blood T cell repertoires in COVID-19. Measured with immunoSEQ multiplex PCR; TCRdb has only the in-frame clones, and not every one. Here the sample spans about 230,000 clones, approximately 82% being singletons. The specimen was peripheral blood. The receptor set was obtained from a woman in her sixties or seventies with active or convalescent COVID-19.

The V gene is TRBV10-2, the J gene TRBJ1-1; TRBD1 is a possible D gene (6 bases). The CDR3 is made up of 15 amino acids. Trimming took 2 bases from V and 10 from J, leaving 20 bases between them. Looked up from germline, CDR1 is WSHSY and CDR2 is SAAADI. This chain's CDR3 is CASSETFRDIRGAFF. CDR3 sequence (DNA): TGCGCCAGCAGTGAGACCTTCCGGGACATTAGGGGAGCTTTCTTT.

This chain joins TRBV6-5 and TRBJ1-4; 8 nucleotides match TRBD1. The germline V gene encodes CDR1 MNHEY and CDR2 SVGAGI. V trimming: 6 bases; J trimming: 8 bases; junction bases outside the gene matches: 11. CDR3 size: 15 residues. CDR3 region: CASRSQGAGFEKLFF. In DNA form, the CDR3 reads TGTGCCAGCAGATCTCAGGGGGCGGGCTTCGAAAAACTGTTTTTT.

This chain's CDR3 is CASSEGAGTGELFF. For the CDR3, the DNA is TGTGCCAGTAGTGAGGGGGCCGGCACCGGGGAGCTGTTTTTT. This chain links TRBV19 with TRBJ2-2; 7 bases align to TRBD1. Germline V CDR1 and CDR2: LNHDA, SQIVND (reference sequence). The CDR3 sequence is 14 residues long. Trimming cost V 5 bases and J 4 bases; bases outside gene matches: 4.

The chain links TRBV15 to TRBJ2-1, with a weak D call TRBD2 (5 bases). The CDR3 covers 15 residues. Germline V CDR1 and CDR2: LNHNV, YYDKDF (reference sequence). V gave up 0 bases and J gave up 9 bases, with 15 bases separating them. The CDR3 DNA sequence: TGTGCCACCAGCAGAGATTATGGGGAGAGGATTGAGCAGTTCTTC. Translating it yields CATSRDYGERIEQFF.

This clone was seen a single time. The CDR3 sequence: CAFTLGGDLTDTQYF. Here the CDR3 DNA reads TGTGCCTTCACTCTGGGGGGGGACCTAACAGATACGCAGTATTTT. The genes are TRBV30 and TRBJ2-3; 7 bases agree with TRBD2. The ends lost 7 bases at V and 3 bases at J; junction bases unmatched: 13. This CDR3 is built from 15 residues. In germline, CDR1 is GTSNPN, CDR2 SVGIG (reference sequence).